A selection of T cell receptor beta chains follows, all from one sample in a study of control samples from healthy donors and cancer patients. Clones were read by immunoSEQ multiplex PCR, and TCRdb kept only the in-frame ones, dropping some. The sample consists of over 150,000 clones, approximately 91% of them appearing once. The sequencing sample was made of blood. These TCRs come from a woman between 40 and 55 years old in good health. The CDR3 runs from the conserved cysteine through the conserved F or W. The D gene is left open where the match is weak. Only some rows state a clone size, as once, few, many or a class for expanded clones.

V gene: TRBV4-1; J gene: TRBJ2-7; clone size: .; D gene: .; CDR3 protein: CASSHPLGTYYEQYF; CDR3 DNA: TGCGCCAGCAGCCACCCTCTCGGGACCTACTACGAGCAGTACTTC
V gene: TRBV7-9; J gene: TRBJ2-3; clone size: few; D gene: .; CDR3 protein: CASSLPDTDTQYF; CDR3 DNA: TGTGCCAGCAGCTTACCGGACACAGATACGCAGTATTTT
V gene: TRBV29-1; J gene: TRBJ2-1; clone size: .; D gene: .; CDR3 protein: CSVFGGVIYNEQFF; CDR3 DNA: TGCAGCGTTTTCGGCGGGGTCATCTACAATGAGCAGTTCTTC
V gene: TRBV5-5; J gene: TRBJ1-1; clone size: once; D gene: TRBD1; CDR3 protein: CASSPGQANTEAFF; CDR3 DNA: TGTGCCAGCAGCCCCGGACAGGCGAACACTGAAGCTTTCTTT
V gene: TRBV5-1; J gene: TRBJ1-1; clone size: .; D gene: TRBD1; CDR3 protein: CASSWGQGTTEAFF; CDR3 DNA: TGCGCCAGCAGCTGGGGACAGGGAACCACTGAAGCTTTCTTT
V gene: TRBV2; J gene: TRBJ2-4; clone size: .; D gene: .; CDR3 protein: CASSEGTFPKNIQYF; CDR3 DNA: TGTGCCAGCAGTGAGGGGACATTTCCCAAAAACATTCAGTACTTC
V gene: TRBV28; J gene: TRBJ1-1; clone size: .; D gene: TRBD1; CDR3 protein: CASSTQGRGNTEAFF; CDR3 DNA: TGTGCCAGCAGCACACAGGGGAGGGGGAACACTGAAGCTTTCTTT
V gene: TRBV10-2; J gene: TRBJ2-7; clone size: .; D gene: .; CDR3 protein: CASSEAGRDEQYF; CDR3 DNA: TGCGCCAGCAGTGAGGCAGGGCGCGACGAGCAGTACTTC
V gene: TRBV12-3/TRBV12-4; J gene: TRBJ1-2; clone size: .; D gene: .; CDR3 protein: CASSFVGGGYTF; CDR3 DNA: TGTGCCAGCAGTTTCGTTGGAGGTGGCTACACCTTC
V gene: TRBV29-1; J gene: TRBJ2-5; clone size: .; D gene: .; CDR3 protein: CSVVERGQETQYF; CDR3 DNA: TGCAGCGTTGTAGAAAGGGGTCAAGAGACCCAGTACTTC
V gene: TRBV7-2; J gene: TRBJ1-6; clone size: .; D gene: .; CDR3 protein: CASSSGTGGWSLHF; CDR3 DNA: TGTGCCAGCAGCTCCGGGACCGGGGGGTGGTCCCTCCACTTT
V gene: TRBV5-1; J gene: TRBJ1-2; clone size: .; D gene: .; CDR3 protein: CASREGLAMGYGYTF; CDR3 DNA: TGCGCCAGCAGAGAGGGATTGGCTATGGGCTATGGCTACACCTTC
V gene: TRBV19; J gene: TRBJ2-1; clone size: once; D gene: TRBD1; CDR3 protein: CASRKDRVGGNEQFF; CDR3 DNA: TGTGCCAGTCGAAAGGACAGGGTAGGGGGCAATGAGCAGTTCTTC
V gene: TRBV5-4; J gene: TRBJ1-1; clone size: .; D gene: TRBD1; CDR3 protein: CASSFGQGPPMNTEAFF; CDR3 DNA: TGTGCCAGCAGCTTCGGACAGGGCCCCCCCATGAACACTGAAGCTTTCTTT
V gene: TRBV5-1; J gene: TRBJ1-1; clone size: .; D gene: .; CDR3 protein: CASSLFSGSNTEAFF; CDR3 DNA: TGCGCCAGCAGCTTATTCTCGGGCTCGAACACTGAAGCTTTCTTT
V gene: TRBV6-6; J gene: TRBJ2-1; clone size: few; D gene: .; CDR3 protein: CASSLGLLNEQFF; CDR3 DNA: TGTGCCAGCAGTTTGGGACTCCTTAATGAGCAGTTCTTC
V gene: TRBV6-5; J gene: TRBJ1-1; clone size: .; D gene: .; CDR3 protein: CASSSSVGEHTEAFF; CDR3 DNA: TGTGCCAGCAGTTCCTCGGTAGGCGAGCACACTGAAGCTTTCTTT
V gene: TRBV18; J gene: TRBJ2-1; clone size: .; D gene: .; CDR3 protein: CASSPPIGSFGEQFF; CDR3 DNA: TGTGCCAGCTCACCACCAATCGGATCCTTCGGTGAGCAGTTCTTC
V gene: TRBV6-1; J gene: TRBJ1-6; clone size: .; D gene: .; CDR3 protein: CASSESVFGVSPLHF; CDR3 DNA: TGTGCCAGCAGTGAGTCCGTGTTCGGGGTTTCACCCCTCCACTTT
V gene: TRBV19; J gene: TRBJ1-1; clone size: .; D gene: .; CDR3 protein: CASSIGRTADEAFF; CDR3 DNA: TGTGCCAGTAGTATTGGTAGGACGGCAGATGAAGCTTTCTTT
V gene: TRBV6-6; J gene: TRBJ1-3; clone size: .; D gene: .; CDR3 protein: CASSLHGSGNTIYF; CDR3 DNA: TGTGCCAGCAGCCTCCATGGCTCTGGAAACACCATATATTTT
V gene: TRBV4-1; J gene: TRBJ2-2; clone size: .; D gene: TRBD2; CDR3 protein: CASSQIAGGHSQELFF; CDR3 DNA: TGCGCCAGCAGCCAAATAGCGGGGGGGCATTCCCAAGAGCTGTTTTTT